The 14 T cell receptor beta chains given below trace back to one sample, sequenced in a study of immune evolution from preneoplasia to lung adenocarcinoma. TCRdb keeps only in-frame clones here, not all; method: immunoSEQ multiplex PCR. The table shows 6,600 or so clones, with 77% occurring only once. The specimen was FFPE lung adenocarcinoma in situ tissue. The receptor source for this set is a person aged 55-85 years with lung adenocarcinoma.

CDR3 sequence reads: CASSLDLGDTQYF. The CDR3 DNA reads as TGTGCCAGCAGCCTCGACTTGGGAGATACGCAGTATTTT. The chain employs TRBV9 and TRBJ2-3; D remains unclear. Germline assignment: CDR1 SGDLS and CDR2 YYNGEE. Trimming cost V 4 bases and J 5 bases, with 11 bases left between them. The CDR3 consists of 13 residues.

The CDR3 loop is CASISTGGTYGYTF. CDR3 DNA: TGTGCCAGCATTTCGACAGGGGGCACCTATGGCTACACCTTC. The chain uses TRBV6-5 and TRBJ1-2; TRBD1 aligns across 10 bases. Germline V gives CDR1 MNHEY, CDR2 SVGAGI. This CDR3 spans 14 amino acids. Trimming removed 7 bases from V and 4 bases from J; junction bases left unmatched: 6.

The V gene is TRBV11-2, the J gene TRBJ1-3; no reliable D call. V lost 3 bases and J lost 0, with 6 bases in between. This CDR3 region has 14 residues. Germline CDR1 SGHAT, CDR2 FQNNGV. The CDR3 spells CASSFSSSGNTIYF. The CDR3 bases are TGTGCCAGCAGCTTCTCTAGCTCTGGAAACACCATATATTTT. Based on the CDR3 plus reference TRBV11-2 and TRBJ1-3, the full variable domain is EAGVAQSPRYKIIEKRQSVAFWCNPISGHATLYWYQQILGQGPKLLIQFQNNGVVDDSQLPKDRFSAERLKGVDSTLKIQPAKLEDSAVYLCASSFSSSGNTIYFGEGSWLTVV.

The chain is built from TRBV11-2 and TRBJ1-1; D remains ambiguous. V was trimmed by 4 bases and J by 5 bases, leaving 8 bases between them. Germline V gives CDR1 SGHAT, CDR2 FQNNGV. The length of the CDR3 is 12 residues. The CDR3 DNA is TGTGCCAGCAGCTCCGGAAGAACTGAAGCTTTCTTT. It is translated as CASSSGRTEAFF. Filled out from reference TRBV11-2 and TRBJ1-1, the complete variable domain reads EAGVAQSPRYKIIEKRQSVAFWCNPISGHATLYWYQQILGQGPKLLIQFQNNGVVDDSQLPKDRFSAERLKGVDSTLKIQPAKLEDSAVYLCASSSGRTEAFFGQGTRLTVV.

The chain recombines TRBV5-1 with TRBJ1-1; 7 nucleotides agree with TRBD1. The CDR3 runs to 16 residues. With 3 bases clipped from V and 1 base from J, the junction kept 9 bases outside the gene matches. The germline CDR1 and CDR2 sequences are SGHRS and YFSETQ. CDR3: CASSSKRQGGNTEAFF. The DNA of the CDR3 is TGCGCCAGCAGCTCAAAGAGACAGGGAGGGAACACTGAAGCTTTCTTT.

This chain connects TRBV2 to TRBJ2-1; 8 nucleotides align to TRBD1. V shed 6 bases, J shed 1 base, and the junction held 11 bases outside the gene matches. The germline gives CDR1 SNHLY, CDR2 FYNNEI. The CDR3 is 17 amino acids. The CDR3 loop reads CASSLTPGQGSYNEQFF. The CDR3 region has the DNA TGTGCCAGCAGCCTGACTCCTGGACAGGGTTCCTACAATGAGCAGTTCTTC.

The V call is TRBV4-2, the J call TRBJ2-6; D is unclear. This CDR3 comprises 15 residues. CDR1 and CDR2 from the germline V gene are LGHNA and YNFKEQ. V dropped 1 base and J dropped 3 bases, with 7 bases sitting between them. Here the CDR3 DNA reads TGTGCCAGCAGCCAAGCAGGTGGTGGGGCCAACGTCCTGACTTTC. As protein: CASSQAGGGANVLTF.

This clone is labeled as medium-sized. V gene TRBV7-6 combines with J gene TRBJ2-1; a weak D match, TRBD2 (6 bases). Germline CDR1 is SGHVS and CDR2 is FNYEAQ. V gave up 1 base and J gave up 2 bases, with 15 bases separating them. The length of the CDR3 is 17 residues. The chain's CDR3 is CASSLELRLATYNEQFF. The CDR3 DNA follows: TGTGCCAGCAGCTTAGAGTTAAGGCTAGCGACCTACAATGAGCAGTTCTTC.

Here the CDR3 DNA reads TGTGCCAGCAGCTTAGACAGGGTGAACAATGAGCAGTTCTTC. Its translation: CASSLDRVNNEQFF. V usage is TRBV7-2 and J usage is TRBJ2-1; D is perhaps TRBD1 (6 bases). V lost 1 base, J lost 5 bases, and 9 bases lay in between. Germline V gene sequence: CDR1 SGHTA, CDR2 FQGNSA. This CDR3 is built from 14 residues. The whole variable domain, filled in from reference TRBV7-2 and TRBJ2-1, reads GAGVSQSPSNKVTEKGKDVELRCDPISGHTALYWYRQSLGQGLEFLIYFQGNSAPDKSGLPSDRFSAERTGGSVSTLTIQRTQQEDSAVYLCASSLDRVNNEQFFGPGTRLTVL.

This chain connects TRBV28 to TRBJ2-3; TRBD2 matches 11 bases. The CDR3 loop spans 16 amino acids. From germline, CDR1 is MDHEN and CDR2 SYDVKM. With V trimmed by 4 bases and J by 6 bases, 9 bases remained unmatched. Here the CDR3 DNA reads TGTGCCAGCAGTTCTCTTGCGACTAGCGGGGCTGATACGCAGTATTTT. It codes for CASSSLATSGADTQYF.

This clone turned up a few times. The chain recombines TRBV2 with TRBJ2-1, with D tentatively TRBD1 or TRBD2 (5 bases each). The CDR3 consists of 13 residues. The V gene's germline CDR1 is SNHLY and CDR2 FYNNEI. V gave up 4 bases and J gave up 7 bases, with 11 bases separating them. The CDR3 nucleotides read TGTGCCAGCAGTGTCGGGGCGCTGAATGAGCAGTTCTTC. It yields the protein CASSVGALNEQFF.

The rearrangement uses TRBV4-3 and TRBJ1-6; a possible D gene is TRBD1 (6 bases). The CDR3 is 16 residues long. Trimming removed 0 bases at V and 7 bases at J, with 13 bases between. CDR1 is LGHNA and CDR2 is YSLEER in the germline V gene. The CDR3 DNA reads TGCGCCAGCAGCCAAGAGGGACAAACGAAAAATTCACCCCTCCACTTT. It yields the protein CASSQEGQTKNSPLHF.

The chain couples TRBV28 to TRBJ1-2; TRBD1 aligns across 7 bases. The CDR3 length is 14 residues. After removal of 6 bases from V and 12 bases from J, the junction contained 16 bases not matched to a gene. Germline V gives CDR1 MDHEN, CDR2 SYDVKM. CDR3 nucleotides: TGTGCCAGCAGCCGGGGACAGACCAAGTTATGGGACACCTTC. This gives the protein CASSRGQTKLWDTF.

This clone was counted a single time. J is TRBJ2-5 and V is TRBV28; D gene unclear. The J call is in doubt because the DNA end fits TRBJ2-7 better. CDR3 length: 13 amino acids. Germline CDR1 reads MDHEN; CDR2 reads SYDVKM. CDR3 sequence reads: CASSLYGRYEQYF. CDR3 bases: TGTGCCAGCAGTTTATACGGACGCTACGAGCAGTACTTC.